The 18 T cell receptor beta chains below all came from one sample that was sequenced in a study of T-cell reconstitution after alpha-beta-depleted transplantation in children. Unique molecular identifiers tagged the TCRbeta library. TCRdb fed the PCR reads into MiXCR, producing one record per CDR3 protein. The sample shows 500,000 or so distinct CDR3 sequences, 30% to 35% of them seen only once. The material was PBMCs from the stem cell graft donor, obtained from the stem cell graft. The receptors originated from a human donor who donated a stem cell graft to a child with aplastic anemia.

This clonotype has a count of ten or more. This chain uses TRBV7-2 with TRBJ1-6, with TRBD1 identical over 7 bases. Per germline, CDR1 SGHTA and CDR2 FQGNSA. V was pared by 5 bases and J by 10 bases, with 8 bases of the junction left unmatched. This CDR3 spans 14 amino acids. The DNA for the CDR3 is TGTGCCAGCAGCGTAAACAGGGGAAACTCACCCCTCCACTTT. Translated, it gives CASSVNRGNSPLHF.

This clonotype was seen only a few times. The chain combines TRBV28 with TRBJ1-6; no definite D call. The CDR3 is made up of 15 amino acids. V lost 3 bases and J lost 14, with 20 bases in between. The germline V gene encodes CDR1 MDHEN and CDR2 SYDVKM. CDR3 sequence reads: CASSFQASSWRALHF. CDR3 nucleotide sequence: TGTGCCAGCAGTTTTCAGGCCAGTTCCTGGCGGGCCCTCCACTTT.

The rearrangement uses TRBV11-2 and TRBJ1-5; D is perhaps TRBD1 (5 bases). Germline-derived CDR1 and CDR2 are SGHAT and FQNNGV. This CDR3 contains 16 residues. V lost 5 bases, J lost 0 bases, and 14 bases lay in between. CDR3 sequence: CASSPWGNGSNQPQHF. The CDR3 DNA is TGTGCCAGCAGCCCTTGGGGGAACGGTAGCAATCAGCCCCAGCATTTT.

The chain combines TRBV2 with TRBJ2-6, with D unresolved. Germline assignment: CDR1 SNHLY and CDR2 FYNNEI. The germline V and J ends were trimmed by 0 bases and 4 bases, with 4 bases remaining between them. The CDR3 sequence is 14 residues long. The CDR3 region is CASSEARGANVLTF. CDR3 nucleotide sequence: TGTGCCAGCAGTGAAGCCAGAGGGGCCAACGTCCTGACTTTC.

The chain carries TRBV19 and TRBJ2-3; TRBD2 aligns across 14 bases. V dropped 6 bases and J dropped 4; count of bases not matched to a gene: 9. The CDR3 runs to 17 residues. The germline CDR1 and CDR2 sequences are LNHDA and SQIVND (reference sequence). The CDR3 region is CASSPGLAGAGADTQYF. CDR3 coding DNA: TGTGCCAGTAGCCCGGGACTAGCGGGAGCGGGGGCAGATACGCAGTATTTT. The full variable domain, rest sourced from reference TRBV19 and TRBJ2-3, is DGGITQSPKYLFRKEGQNVTLSCEQNLNHDAMYWYRQDPGQGLRLIYYSQIVNDFQKGDIAEGYSVSREKKESFPLTVTSAQKNPTAFYLCASSPGLAGAGADTQYFGPGTRLTVL.

The chain uses TRBV29-1 and TRBJ2-7; 8 bases are a match to TRBD1. The V segment lost 4 bases and the J segment 3 bases; nucleotides outside the gene matches: 2. Germline CDR1 reads SQVTM; CDR2 reads ANQGSEA. This CDR3 contains 12 residues. This CDR3 is CSVGGQGYEQYF. CDR3 DNA sequence: TGCAGCGTTGGAGGACAGGGCTACGAGCAGTACTTC.

The chain recombines TRBV28 with TRBJ2-7; D ambiguous. This CDR3 has 14 residues. V was pared by 5 bases and J by 3 bases, with 14 bases between. Germline CDR1 and CDR2: MDHEN and SYDVKM. DNA for the CDR3: TGTGCCAGCAGTCCGACCGGCCTTATCTACGAGCAGTACTTC. It encodes CASSPTGLIYEQYF.

The V call is TRBV18, the J call TRBJ2-7, with 11 bases aligning to TRBD1. Trimming at V came to 2 bases and at J to 7 bases, leaving 7 bases not matched to a gene. This CDR3 comprises 15 residues. Germline V gene data show CDR1 as KGHSH and CDR2 as LQKENI. CDR3: CASSPIGQGAGEQYF. DNA of the CDR3: TGTGCCAGCTCACCAATAGGACAGGGGGCGGGGGAGCAGTACTTC.

This clonotype has a handful of counts. As DNA, the CDR3 is TGCGCCAGCAGCCCACAGCGGGTGACTTCCTACGAGCAGTACTTC. This codes for CASSPQRVTSYEQYF. This chain connects TRBV4-3 to TRBJ2-7, with D maybe TRBD2 (6 bases). The CDR3 consists of 15 residues. Trimming removed 4 bases at V and 1 base at J, with 14 bases between. Germline V gene data show CDR1 as LGHNA and CDR2 as YSLEER.

This chain joins TRBV9 and TRBJ2-1; 10 bases align to TRBD2. The V and J ends lost 3 bases and 7 bases, in that order; junction bases with no gene match: 4. CDR1 is SGDLS, CDR2 YYNGEE, per germline. The CDR3 extends over 14 amino acids. The CDR3 DNA reads TGTGCCAGCAGCGACCCGGGACTAGCGAATGAGCAGTTCTTC. Its translation: CASSDPGLANEQFF.

This clonotype was seen more than once but under ten times. This chain joins TRBV24-1 and TRBJ2-5, with TRBD2 identical over 12 bases. The V and J ends lost 9 bases and 5 bases, in that order; junction bases with no gene match: 21. The CDR3 runs to 19 residues. CDR1 and CDR2 from the germline V gene are KGHDR and SFDVKD. CDR3 region: CATSVSLAGGPTGLETQYF. DNA for the CDR3: TGTGCCACCTCCGTGAGTCTAGCGGGAGGGCCGACGGGGTTGGAGACCCAGTACTTC.

This clonotype has only a few counts. CDR3 region: CSVERDRGEKLFF. CDR3 coding DNA: TGCAGCGTTGAGCGGGACAGGGGTGAAAAACTGTTTTTT. The chain couples TRBV29-1 to TRBJ1-4, with TRBD1 matching over 10 bases. This CDR3 has 13 residues. CDR1 and CDR2 (germline): SQVTM, ANQGSEA. Losses at the gene ends were 3 bases for V and 7 bases for J; bases not matched to a gene: 2.

The chain uses TRBV20-1 and TRBJ2-7, with D perhaps matching TRBD2 (6 bases). V lost 8 bases and J 0 bases, leaving 14 bases between the germline ends. Germline V lookup: CDR1 DFQATT, CDR2 SNEGSKA (reference sequence). The CDR3 consists of 13 residues. Written as DNA, the CDR3 is TGCAGTCCCGACGGGGGAAGCTCCTACGAGCAGTACTTC. As protein: CSPDGGSSYEQYF.

The chain employs TRBV13 and TRBJ2-7; the D call may be TRBD1 or TRBD2 (5 bases each). Trimming shortened V by 3 bases and J by 5 bases, and 11 bases separated the two germline ends. This CDR3 has 13 amino acids. Germline V lookup: CDR1 PRHDT, CDR2 FYEKMQ (reference sequence). In nucleotides, the CDR3 is TGTGCCAGCAGCTTCCGGGGCGCCCACGAGCAGTACTTC. Protein product: CASSFRGAHEQYF.

The chain combines TRBV7-3 with TRBJ2-3; D is perhaps TRBD2 (6 bases). This CDR3 has 14 residues. CDR1 and CDR2 (germline): SGHTA, FQGTGA. The V end lost 6 bases, the J end lost 4 bases, and 14 bases lay between the germline ends. This CDR3 is CASRNGPGADTQYF. As DNA, the CDR3 is TGTGCCAGCAGAAATGGACCGGGGGCAGATACGCAGTATTTT.

This chain uses TRBV12-3 or TRBV12-4 with TRBJ2-5, with D perhaps TRBD1 (6 bases). The CDR3 has 14 amino acids. V was trimmed by 1 base and J by 7 bases, leaving 13 bases between them. CDR3 loop: CASSLGPTQGTQYF. As DNA, the CDR3 is TGTGCCAGCAGTTTAGGGCCAACACAGGGGACCCAGTACTTC.

This sequence joins TRBV19 and TRBJ1-1, with TRBD1 as a possible D gene (5 bases). Trimming took off 10 bases at V and 3 bases at J, with 18 bases between the two ends. Germline V lookup: CDR1 LNHDA, CDR2 SQIVND (reference sequence). CDR3 size: 14 residues. CDR3 in amino acids: CATKGRFQDTEAFF. Here the CDR3 DNA reads TGTGCCACCAAGGGGAGGTTTCAGGACACTGAAGCTTTCTTT.

In its sample, this clonotype was seen a few times. The rearrangement joins TRBV9 to TRBJ1-5; D is perhaps TRBD1 (5 bases). Germline CDR1 reads SGDLS; CDR2 reads YYNGEE. V was clipped by 4 bases and J by 4 bases, with 21 bases between them. The CDR3 totals 17 residues. The CDR3 here is CASSPQLSGGKNQPQHF. The CDR3 DNA sequence: TGTGCCAGCAGCCCCCAATTGTCGGGGGGGAAGAATCAGCCCCAGCATTTT.